This T cell receptor beta chain was identified during a study of blood T cell repertoires in COVID-19 (dated by TCRdb to about 2020). General notes on the study: Collaborator samples came from the United States, Italy and Spain and covered acute and convalescent phases of COVID-19. The material from the prospective study consisted of cDNA or gDNA derived from T cells, B-cell-depleted T cells, or PBMCs. Subjects who had been exposed to COVID-19, were actively infected with it, or had recovered from it provided the deeply sampled blood TCRbeta repertoires that made up the dataset. The repertoires were released in a freely available public database intended as a resource for research on the immune response to SARS-CoV-2. The samples were drawn from the first 160 participants of the ongoing ImmuneRACE study and from 1,254 subjects provided by 6 global collaborators. Nearly every sample came with metadata listing a de-identified subject ID, COVID-19 status, age in years and sex. Where available, HLA class I and class II types were obtained from metadata supplied by the sample provider rather than from assay-based typing.

The immunoSEQ Assay, a bias-controlled multiplex PCR, was used to amplify TCRbeta CDR3 regions from genomic DNA. The paper's processing steps were these. Within the assay, amplification of reference gene primers was used to estimate how many nucleated cells each sample contained. Sequence reads were collapsed and filtered to measure the absolute abundance of every unique TCRbeta CDR3 rearrangement. For each sample, productive Simpson clonality was calculated by taking the square root of Simpson's diversity index across productive rearrangements. In its TCRdb copy, this immuneACCESS table keeps in-frame sequences only and misses some clones. Where compared with another copy, unresolved V genes explain less than half of these, and the others have no known cause. D and trimming come from the DNA, and the V and J calls and clone size come from that table. The sample contains a few hundred thousand clones, approximately 80% of them found a single time. The ten biggest clones cover around 7.4% of the sample.

Participants in the prospective study were enrolled through a virtual design, were aged about 18 to 90 years, and lived in 24 United States geographic areas. In the prospective study, participants were assigned to cohorts based on the clinical history participants reported in a screening survey and a study questionnaire. In the prospective study, mobile phlebotomists collected whole blood, serum and a nasopharyngeal or oropharyngeal swab from each participant. Participants in the prospective study had the option to provide additional blood draws and questionnaires over an approximately 2-month period. Before DNA extraction, blood samples from the prospective study were shipped at room temperature or frozen. Overall results and qualifications from the work: The quantity of clinical and demographic metadata differed by source and by participant and was supplied without curation.

The germline V gene provides CDR1 SGHRS and CDR2 YFSETQ. Trimming removed 5 bases from V and 4 bases from J, leaving 17 bases between the germline ends. The CDR3 runs 15 residues from the cysteine to the phenylalanine. Only the CDR3 DNA stays, 45 bases, in frame from base 1. In regard to this clone: Its antigen is still unknown. No qualities accompany the bases; no much larger clone lies one base away.

Here the chain combines TRBV5-1 and TRBJ2-3, and TRBD2 may be the D gene, going by 5 matching bases. This TCR derives from a woman aged 40-49 years with acute COVID-19. The sequenced material came from PBMCs or T cells enriched from blood (not recorded which). At the DNA level, the sequence is TGCGCCAGCAGTACAGAGAGGGTCGGAGCAGATACGCAGTATTTT. The resulting protein is CASSTERVGADTQYF.